This T cell receptor (beta chain) was captured by sequencing in a study of PD-1 blockade in mismatch repair-deficient tumors. Details on this clone: Its antigen is not known.

Study-wide results and caveats: Tumor-resident clones, often absent from pretreatment blood, expanded after pembrolizumab and then contracted.

Here immunoSEQ multiplex PCR was the method, and the copy in TCRdb shows in-frame clones only, minus some. This table has more than 15,000 clones, roughly 80% appearing once. Mismatch repair deficiency was confirmed in all patients, by PCR or immunohistochemistry. The source material was PBMCs, sampled 4 weeks after starting pembrolizumab. This sequence was found in an adult with mismatch repair-deficient cancer.

The CDR3 nucleotides are TGTGCCAGCAGCGTAGGGGGCGGGGTCAGCTCCTACAATGAGCAGTTCTTC. Protein: CASSVGGGVSSYNEQFF. The rearrangement joins TRBV9 to TRBJ2-1, with TRBD2 as a possible D gene (6 bases). CDR3 length: 17 amino acids. V lost 0 bases and J lost 0, with 13 bases in between. CDR1 and CDR2 from the germline V gene are SGDLS and YYNGEE.